The clone carrying this T cell receptor (beta chain) showed up just a few times. Its antigen is not identified. Described treatment: therapeutic diphenylcyclopropenone sensitization with weekly scalp DPC. The library attached unique molecular identifiers to individual cDNA molecules. A single record per CDR3 protein comes from TCRdb applying MiXCR to the reads. The table lists about 2,600 distinct CDR3 sequences, around 46% of them singletons. Germline V gene sequence: CDR1 KGHSH, CDR2 LQKENI. The V end lost 4 bases, the J end lost 4 bases, and 6 bases lay between the germline ends. The CDR3 loop spans 12 amino acids. The data derive from a study of human T cells and chemical hapten exposure. Study-level findings and limits: Sensitization with DPC brought no change to TCRs above 1 in 1000 in frequency.

This sequence joins TRBV18 and TRBJ2-3; D unresolved. The sample consisted of whole blood, taken before DPC sensitization or 2, 6, or about 24 weeks after (not recorded which). The TCR sequence derives from an adult with alopecia areata. Some clones in this sample may be carry-over from other donors' samples. This table probably holds off-target reads from a library built for another chain. The CDR3, as DNA: TGTGCCAGCTCACTTGGGCCAGATACGCAGTATTTT. Translating it yields CASSLGPDTQYF.